The rows below give T cell receptor beta chains drawn from one sample of a study of cytomegalovirus exposure and HLA in healthy donors. Profiled with immunoSEQ multiplex PCR; TCRdb holds only in-frame clones, not every one. Here the sample spans 65,000 to 85,000 clones, approximately 72% being singletons. The sequencing input was PBMCs. The receptors were sampled from a woman aged 40 to 49 in good health and CMV-seropositive. Each CDR3 is given with its conserved first and last residue. The order of the fields is CDR3 protein, CDR3 DNA, clone size, D gene, J gene, V gene. D genes are given only for firm matches. Only part of the rows carry a size: once, few, many, or a class if the clone is expanded.

cdr3_aa: CSFGRTAQETQYF
cdr3_nt: TGCAGCTTCGGGAGGACAGCCCAAGAGACCCAGTACTTC
clone_size: -
d_call: -
j_call: TRBJ2-5
v_call: TRBV29-1

cdr3_aa: CASSLFSVKGTQYF
cdr3_nt: TGCGCCAGCAGCTTGTTCAGCGTTAAAGGTACGCAGTATTTT
clone_size: -
d_call: -
j_call: TRBJ2-3
v_call: TRBV5-1

cdr3_aa: CASNRGGRITDTQYF
cdr3_nt: TGTGCCAGTAACCGGGGGGGCCGGATCACAGATACGCAGTATTTT
clone_size: -
d_call: TRBD2
j_call: TRBJ2-3
v_call: TRBV19

cdr3_aa: CASSLDSGGAQYF
cdr3_nt: TGCGCCAGCAGCTTGGACAGTGGAGGGGCCCAGTACTTC
clone_size: few
d_call: -
j_call: TRBJ2-5
v_call: TRBV5-1

cdr3_aa: CASSPTTYEQYF
cdr3_nt: TGTGCCAGCAGCCCGACAACCTACGAGCAGTACTTC
clone_size: -
d_call: -
j_call: TRBJ2-7
v_call: TRBV5-5

cdr3_aa: CASSLTSAGTGRGGYTF
cdr3_nt: TGTGCCAGCAGTTTAACCTCTGCCGGGACAGGGAGAGGCGGCTACACCTTC
clone_size: -
d_call: TRBD1
j_call: TRBJ1-2
v_call: TRBV28

cdr3_aa: CASSVGASFETQYF
cdr3_nt: TGTGCCAGCAGCGTAGGGGCTAGCTTTGAGACCCAGTACTTC
clone_size: -
d_call: -
j_call: TRBJ2-5
v_call: TRBV9

cdr3_aa: CASSPGTGTGSYEQYF
cdr3_nt: TGTGCCAGCAGCCCAGGGACCGGGACAGGATCCTACGAGCAGTACTTC
clone_size: -
d_call: TRBD1
j_call: TRBJ2-7
v_call: TRBV27

cdr3_aa: CASSVGSGGGNTIYF
cdr3_nt: TGTGCCAGCAGCGTAGGCTCAGGGGGAGGAAACACCATATATTTT
clone_size: -
d_call: TRBD1
j_call: TRBJ1-3
v_call: TRBV9

cdr3_aa: CASSYSQLSGANVLTF
cdr3_nt: TGTGCCAGCAGTTATTCTCAGTTATCTGGGGCCAACGTCCTGACTTTC
clone_size: -
d_call: -
j_call: TRBJ2-6
v_call: TRBV6-5

cdr3_aa: CASSERGGPTNTGELFF
cdr3_nt: TGTGCCAGCAGTGAAAGGGGGGGGCCCACGAACACCGGGGAGCTGTTTTTT
clone_size: few
d_call: -
j_call: TRBJ2-2
v_call: TRBV2

cdr3_aa: CASSLARVMGTEAFF
cdr3_nt: TGCGCCAGCAGTTTGGCCAGGGTCATGGGAACTGAAGCTTTCTTT
clone_size: few
d_call: -
j_call: TRBJ1-1
v_call: TRBV5-1

cdr3_aa: CASSIYREWTEAFF
cdr3_nt: TGTGCCAGCAGTATCTACAGGGAGTGGACTGAAGCTTTCTTT
clone_size: -
d_call: -
j_call: TRBJ1-1
v_call: TRBV6-1

cdr3_aa: CSASDRGGAEQYF
cdr3_nt: TGCAGCGCCTCCGATCGGGGGGGAGCCGAGCAGTACTTC
clone_size: -
d_call: TRBD2
j_call: TRBJ2-7
v_call: TRBV29-1

cdr3_aa: CASSEDRMPRSGANVLTF
cdr3_nt: TGTGCCAGCAGTGAGGACAGGATGCCTCGCTCTGGGGCCAACGTCCTGACTTTC
clone_size: -
d_call: TRBD1
j_call: TRBJ2-6
v_call: TRBV6-1

cdr3_aa: CATREGVSNQPQHF
cdr3_nt: TGTGCCACGCGGGAGGGGGTATCCAATCAGCCCCAGCATTTT
clone_size: -
d_call: -
j_call: TRBJ1-5
v_call: TRBV6-6

cdr3_aa: CASSQDPDQPQHF
cdr3_nt: TGCGCCAGCAGCCAAGATCCGGATCAGCCCCAGCATTTT
clone_size: few
d_call: -
j_call: TRBJ1-5
v_call: TRBV4-1

cdr3_aa: CASKVQGVEAFF
cdr3_nt: TGTGCCAGCAAGGTACAGGGGGTTGAGGCTTTCTTT
clone_size: -
d_call: TRBD1
j_call: TRBJ1-1
v_call: TRBV28

cdr3_aa: CASSLRPGQGAEETQYF
cdr3_nt: TGTGCCAGCAGCTTAAGGCCGGGACAGGGGGCGGAAGAGACCCAGTACTTC
clone_size: -
d_call: TRBD1
j_call: TRBJ2-5
v_call: TRBV7-3

cdr3_aa: CASSSGTGGYEQYF
cdr3_nt: TGTGCCAGCAGCTCCGGGACAGGGGGCTACGAGCAGTACTTC
clone_size: -
d_call: TRBD1
j_call: TRBJ2-7
v_call: TRBV11-3

cdr3_aa: CASSSQAGAQETQYF
cdr3_nt: TGTGCCAGTAGTTCCCAAGCGGGGGCGCAAGAGACCCAGTACTTC
clone_size: -
d_call: TRBD2
j_call: TRBJ2-5
v_call: TRBV19

cdr3_aa: CASSLPGGGEIPTQYF
cdr3_nt: TGTGCCAGCAGTTTACCAGGAGGGGGCGAGATACCTACGCAGTATTTT
clone_size: -
d_call: -
j_call: TRBJ2-3
v_call: TRBV28

cdr3_aa: CASSLGSAYEQYF
cdr3_nt: TGTGCCAGCAGCTTGGGGAGTGCCTACGAGCAGTACTTC
clone_size: -
d_call: -
j_call: TRBJ2-7
v_call: TRBV7-3

cdr3_aa: CAWRDFGELFF
cdr3_nt: TGTGCCTGGAGGGACTTCGGGGAGCTGTTTTTT
clone_size: -
d_call: -
j_call: TRBJ2-2
v_call: TRBV30

cdr3_aa: CASSQDDRETPSLFF
cdr3_nt: TGCGCCAGCAGCCAAGATGATAGAGAGACACCTTCATTGTTTTTT
clone_size: few
d_call: -
j_call: TRBJ1-4
v_call: TRBV4-1

cdr3_aa: CASSQSGGTSYEQYF
cdr3_nt: TGCGCCAGCAGCCAGAGCGGGGGGACGTCCTACGAGCAGTACTTC
clone_size: -
d_call: TRBD2
j_call: TRBJ2-7
v_call: TRBV4-3

cdr3_aa: CASSPGLTAYEQYF
cdr3_nt: TGTGCCAGCTCACCTGGACTAACGGCCTACGAGCAGTACTTC
clone_size: -
d_call: -
j_call: TRBJ2-7
v_call: TRBV18

cdr3_aa: CASSVRVGDTEAFF
cdr3_nt: TGTGCCAGCAGCGTCAGGGTTGGGGACACTGAAGCTTTCTTT
clone_size: -
d_call: -
j_call: TRBJ1-1
v_call: TRBV9

cdr3_aa: CASSPHAGAMQPQHF
cdr3_nt: TGCGCCAGCAGTCCCCACGCAGGGGCGATGCAGCCCCAGCATTTT
clone_size: once
d_call: -
j_call: TRBJ1-5
v_call: TRBV5-1

cdr3_aa: CASSGTGGVYGYTF
cdr3_nt: TGCGCCAGCAGCGGGACAGGGGGAGTCTATGGCTACACCTTC
clone_size: once
d_call: TRBD1
j_call: TRBJ1-2
v_call: TRBV5-1

cdr3_aa: CASSFSAGQETQYF
cdr3_nt: TGTGCCAGCAGTTTTTCGGCAGGACAAGAGACCCAGTACTTC
clone_size: -
d_call: -
j_call: TRBJ2-5
v_call: TRBV28

cdr3_aa: CASSGQGNYGYTF
cdr3_nt: TGTGCCAGCAGTGGACAGGGGAACTATGGCTACACCTTC
clone_size: few
d_call: TRBD1
j_call: TRBJ1-2
v_call: TRBV6-6

cdr3_aa: CASIRTSGGTTDTQYF
cdr3_nt: TGTGCCAGCATAAGGACTAGCGGGGGGACCACAGATACGCAGTATTTT
clone_size: -
d_call: TRBD2
j_call: TRBJ2-3
v_call: TRBV27

cdr3_aa: CASNDRVNSPLHF
cdr3_nt: TGTGCCAGCAATGACAGGGTTAATTCACCCCTCCACTTT
clone_size: -
d_call: TRBD1
j_call: TRBJ1-6
v_call: TRBV28

cdr3_aa: CASSYFRGRDTGELFF
cdr3_nt: TGTGCCAGCAGTTATTTCCGGGGTAGGGACACCGGGGAGCTGTTTTTT
clone_size: -
d_call: -
j_call: TRBJ2-2
v_call: TRBV6-5

cdr3_aa: CAWDLGVYSNQPQHF
cdr3_nt: TGTGCCTGGGACCTAGGGGTTTATAGCAATCAGCCCCAGCATTTT
clone_size: -
d_call: -
j_call: TRBJ1-5
v_call: TRBV30

cdr3_aa: CASSLGGTYEQYF
cdr3_nt: TGTGCCAGCAGCTTGGGGGGGACCTACGAGCAGTACTTC
clone_size: -
d_call: TRBD2
j_call: TRBJ2-7
v_call: TRBV7-9

cdr3_aa: CASSLEQGGRNGYTF
cdr3_nt: TGTGCCAGCAGCTTAGAACAGGGTGGGCGGAATGGCTACACCTTC
clone_size: few
d_call: -
j_call: TRBJ1-2
v_call: TRBV7-9

cdr3_aa: CASSQDPRASNSPLHF
cdr3_nt: TGCGCCAGCAGCCAAGACCCCAGGGCTAGTAATTCACCCCTCCACTTT
clone_size: -
d_call: -
j_call: TRBJ1-6
v_call: TRBV4-3

cdr3_aa: CASRPAGGRRDSPLHF
cdr3_nt: TGTGCCAGCAGACCGGCGGGGGGTCGGCGGGATTCACCCCTCCACTTT
clone_size: -
d_call: -
j_call: TRBJ1-6
v_call: TRBV27

cdr3_aa: CASSAQTLFSGNTIYF
cdr3_nt: TGTGCCAGCAGTGCCCAGACACTCTTCTCTGGAAACACCATATATTTT
clone_size: -
d_call: -
j_call: TRBJ1-3
v_call: TRBV6-1

cdr3_aa: CASSQALTGELAKNIQYF
cdr3_nt: TGCGCCAGCAGTCAAGCCTTGACGGGGGAACTAGCCAAAAACATTCAGTACTTC
clone_size: once
d_call: -
j_call: TRBJ2-4
v_call: TRBV4-3

cdr3_aa: CASSSQGFSSPLHF
cdr3_nt: TGTGCCAGCAGTTCACAGGGTTTTAGCTCACCCCTCCACTTT
clone_size: few
d_call: -
j_call: TRBJ1-6
v_call: TRBV6-5

cdr3_aa: CAVGSPSTF
cdr3_nt: TGTGCCGTGGGTAGCCCGTCGACCTTC
clone_size: -
d_call: -
j_call: TRBJ1-2
v_call: TRBV11-2

cdr3_aa: CASSIQGQHSGANVLTF
cdr3_nt: TGTGCCAGTAGTATTCAGGGACAGCACTCTGGGGCCAACGTCCTGACTTTC
clone_size: -
d_call: TRBD1
j_call: TRBJ2-6
v_call: TRBV19